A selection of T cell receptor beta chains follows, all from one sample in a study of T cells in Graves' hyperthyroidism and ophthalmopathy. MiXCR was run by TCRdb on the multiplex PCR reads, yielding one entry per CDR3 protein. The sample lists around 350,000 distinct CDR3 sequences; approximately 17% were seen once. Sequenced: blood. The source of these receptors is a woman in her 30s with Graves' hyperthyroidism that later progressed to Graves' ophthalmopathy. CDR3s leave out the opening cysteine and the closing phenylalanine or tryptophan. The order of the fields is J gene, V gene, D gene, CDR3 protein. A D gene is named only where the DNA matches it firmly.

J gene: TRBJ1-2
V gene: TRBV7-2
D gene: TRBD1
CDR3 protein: ASSSIPGQGMSRYGYT

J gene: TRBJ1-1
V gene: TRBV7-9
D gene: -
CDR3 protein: ASTVQESDTEAF

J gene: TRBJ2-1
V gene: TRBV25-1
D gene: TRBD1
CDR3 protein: ASRGQGGSWEQF

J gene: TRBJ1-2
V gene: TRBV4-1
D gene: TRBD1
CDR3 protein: ASSQDPGQGLDGYT

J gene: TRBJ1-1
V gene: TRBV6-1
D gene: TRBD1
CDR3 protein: ASSERGPNTEAF

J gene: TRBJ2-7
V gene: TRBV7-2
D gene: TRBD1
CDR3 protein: ASASTSDRDEQY

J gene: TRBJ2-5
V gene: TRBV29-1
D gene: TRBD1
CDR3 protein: SATGVRRETQY

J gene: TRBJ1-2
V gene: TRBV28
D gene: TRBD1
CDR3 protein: ASAKVLVARGGLNYGYT

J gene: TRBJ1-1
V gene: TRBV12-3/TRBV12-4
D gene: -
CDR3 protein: ASSLRSWGTEAF

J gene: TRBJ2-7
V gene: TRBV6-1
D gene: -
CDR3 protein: ASSPGHVGGYEQY

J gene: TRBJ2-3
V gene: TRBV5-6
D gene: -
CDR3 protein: ASSLTGTHTDTQY

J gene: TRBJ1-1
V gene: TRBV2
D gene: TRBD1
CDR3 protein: ASSEVSFLAGQKNTEAF

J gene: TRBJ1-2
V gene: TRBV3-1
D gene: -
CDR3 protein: ASSQEIATDYGYT

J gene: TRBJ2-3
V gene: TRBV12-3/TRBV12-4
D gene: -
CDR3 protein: ASSYPPQSGSDTQY

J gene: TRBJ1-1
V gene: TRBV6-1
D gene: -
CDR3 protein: ASTGARTEAF

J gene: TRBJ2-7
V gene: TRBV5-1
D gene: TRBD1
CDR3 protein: ASSLIPGTGGIDEQY

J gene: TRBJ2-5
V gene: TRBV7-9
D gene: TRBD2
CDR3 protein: ASSTRTSGYQETQY

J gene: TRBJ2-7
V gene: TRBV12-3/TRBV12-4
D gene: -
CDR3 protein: ASSSSGYEQY

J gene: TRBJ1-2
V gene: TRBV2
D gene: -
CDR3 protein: ASSDDSRGYT

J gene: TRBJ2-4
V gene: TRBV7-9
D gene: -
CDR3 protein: ASSLPEGSTGIQY

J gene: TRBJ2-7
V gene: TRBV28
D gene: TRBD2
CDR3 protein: ASSVATSGPSYEQY

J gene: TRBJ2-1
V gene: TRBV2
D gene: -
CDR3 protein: ASSSRAGDEQF

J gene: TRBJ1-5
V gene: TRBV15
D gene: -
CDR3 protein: ATSRDLGSNQPQH

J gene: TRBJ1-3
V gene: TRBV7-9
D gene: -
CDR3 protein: ASSLTVDTIY

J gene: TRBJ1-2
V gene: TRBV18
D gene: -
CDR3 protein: ASSSPGSRGYT

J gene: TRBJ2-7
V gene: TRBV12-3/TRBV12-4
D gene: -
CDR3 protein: ASSLTGSVYEQY

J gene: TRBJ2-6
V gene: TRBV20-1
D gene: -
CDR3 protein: SAKGESEWSGANVLT

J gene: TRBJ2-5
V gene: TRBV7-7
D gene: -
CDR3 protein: ASSPTYGTQETQY

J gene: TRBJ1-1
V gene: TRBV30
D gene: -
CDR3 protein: AWSVGRLNTEAF

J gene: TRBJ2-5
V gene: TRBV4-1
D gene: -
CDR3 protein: ASSQVRGAGGETQY

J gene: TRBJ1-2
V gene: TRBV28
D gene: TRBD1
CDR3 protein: ASSFGPLGQGYANYGYT

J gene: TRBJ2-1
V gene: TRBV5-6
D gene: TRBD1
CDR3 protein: ASSSGRQGAYYEQF

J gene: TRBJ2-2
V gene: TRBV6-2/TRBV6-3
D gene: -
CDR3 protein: ASIRLGDTGELF